This T cell receptor (beta chain) was recorded in a study of blood T cell repertoires in COVID-19. TCRdb's table, derived via immunoSEQ multiplex PCR, lists solely in-frame clones and lacks some. The sample shows fewer than 250,000 clones, approximately 80% of them seen only once. Germline V gene lookup returns CDR1 LNHDA and CDR2 SQIVND (reference sequence). V trimming: 4 bases; J trimming: 3 bases; junction bases outside the gene matches: 3. The CDR3 runs to 13 residues. Source material: PBMCs or T cells enriched from blood (not recorded which). The source of this sequence is a man aged 55 to 70 who had recovered from COVID-19. The chain couples TRBV19 to TRBJ2-7; 7 bases match TRBD1. CDR3 sequence: CASSSPGGYEQYF. In DNA form, the CDR3 reads TGTGCCAGTAGTAGCCCAGGGGGCTACGAGCAGTACTTC.